This TCR beta chain derives from a study of T cell changes during pregnancy in multiple sclerosis (dated by TCRdb to between 2018 and 2021). For the study in its entirety: The study looked at changes in the T cell repertoire across pregnancy in women with multiple sclerosis.

Including cysteine and phenylalanine, the CDR3 has 14 amino acids. Solely the CDR3 DNA is kept, with 42 bases framed from the first base. Reading the germline V gene gives CDR1 SGDLS and CDR2 YYNGEE. V sheds 4 bases and J sheds 1 base, leaving 9 bases between their ends. Receptor libraries were prepared by the immunoSEQ multiplex PCR assay. This immuneACCESS table, as held by TCRdb, lists in-frame sequences with V and J called but not all clones. Of the missing ones, under half trace to an unresolved V gene in checked studies; the others have no known cause. Recorded for this sample are under 70,000 clones; 91% of them occurred a single time. Clones ranked in the top ten supply approximately 1.5% of the sample. This clone appeared a few times. Its binding antigen is unknown. One base away there is no much larger clone; base qualities are not given.

Here the chain combines TRBV9 and TRBJ1-3; the D segment cannot be called with confidence. The sample consisted of peripheral blood, taken after pregnancy. This clonotype was obtained from a female donor in good health, enrolled as a control in a pregnancy study. The nucleotides are TGTGCCAGCAGCCTCGGGGTATCTGGAAACACCATATATTTT. This gives the protein CASSLGVSGNTIYF.